This T cell receptor (beta chain) appears in the sequencing data of a study of T-cell memory formation after mild COVID-19. MiXCR, applied by TCRdb to the 5' RACE reads, yields one record per CDR3 protein. The sample contains 400,000 to 450,000 distinct CDR3 sequences, roughly 18% of which appear only once. The study's findings and limits: Later expanders leaned toward CD4+, whereas clones contracting from day 15 to 85 were balanced CD4/CD8.

This clonotype showed up just a few times. The antigen is undetermined. Per germline, CDR1 SGHTA and CDR2 FQGNSA. V was clipped by 4 bases and J by 3 bases, with 12 bases between them. There are 14 residues in the CDR3. This clonotype was sampled from a man aged 18 to 30 who had mild COVID-19 (a few samples of this study predate the infection). Cell type and time point are not known. The sequenced material came from PBMCs or a T cell subset sorted from them (not recorded which). The chain combines TRBV7-2 with TRBJ1-1; D is perhaps TRBD1 (5 bases). The CDR3 DNA reads as TGTGCCAGCAGCTCGCAGGGTGGGGACACTGAAGCTTTCTTT. Protein: CASSSQGGDTEAFF. Supplemented by reference TRBV7-2 and TRBJ1-1, the full variable domain reads GAGVSQSPSNKVTEKGKDVELRCDPISGHTALYWYRQSLGQGLEFLIYFQGNSAPDKSGLPSDRFSAERTGGSVSTLTIQRTQQEDSAVYLCASSSQGGDTEAFFGQGTRLTVV.